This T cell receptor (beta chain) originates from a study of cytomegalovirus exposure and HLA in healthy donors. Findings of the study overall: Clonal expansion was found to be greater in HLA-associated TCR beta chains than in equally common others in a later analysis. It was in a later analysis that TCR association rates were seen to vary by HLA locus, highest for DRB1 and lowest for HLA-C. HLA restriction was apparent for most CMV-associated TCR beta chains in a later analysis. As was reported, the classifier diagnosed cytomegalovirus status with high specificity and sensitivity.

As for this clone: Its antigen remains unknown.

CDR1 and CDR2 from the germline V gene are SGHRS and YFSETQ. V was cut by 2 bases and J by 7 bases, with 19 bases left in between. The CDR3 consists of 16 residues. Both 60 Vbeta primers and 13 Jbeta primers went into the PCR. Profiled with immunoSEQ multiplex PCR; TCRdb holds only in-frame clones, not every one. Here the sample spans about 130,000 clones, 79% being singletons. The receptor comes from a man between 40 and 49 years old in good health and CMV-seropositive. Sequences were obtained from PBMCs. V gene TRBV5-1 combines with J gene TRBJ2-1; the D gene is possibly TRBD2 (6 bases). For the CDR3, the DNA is TGCGCCAGCAGCTTTTCTAGCGATCCGTGGTCGAATGAGCAGTTCTTC. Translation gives CASSFSSDPWSNEQFF.